This T cell receptor (beta chain) originates from a study of cytomegalovirus exposure and HLA in healthy donors. Study-wide results and limits: There were approximately 150 TCR beta chains listed as cytomegalovirus-associated. High specificity and sensitivity for cytomegalovirus status were reported for the classifier. Rare sequences made up most TCRs, while some public TCRs were found in many donors.

As to this clone: The antigen remains unidentified.

It was with 60 Vbeta and 13 Jbeta primers that the PCR ran. The table came from immunoSEQ multiplex PCR; TCRdb's copy has only in-frame clones and leaves some out. The sample includes 120,000 to 150,000 clones, around 86% of them seen just once. This CDR3 has 16 amino acids. Germline V gene lookup returns CDR1 MDHEN and CDR2 SYDVKM. J gave up 5 bases and V 4 bases, and 6 bases lay outside the gene matches. This clonotype was obtained from a young woman in good health and CMV-seronegative. Sequenced sample: PBMCs. The chain uses TRBV28 and TRBJ2-3, with TRBD2 identical over 13 bases. The CDR3 is CASSSRLAGGGDTQYF. CDR3 sequence (DNA): TGTGCCAGCAGTTCACGACTAGCGGGAGGAGGAGATACGCAGTATTTT. Looking up the rest from reference TRBV28 and TRBJ2-3 gives the full variable domain: DVKVTQSSRYLVKRTGEKVFLECVQDMDHENMFWYRQDPGLGLRLIYFSYDVKMKEKGDIPEGYSVSREKKERFSLILESASTNQTSMYLCASSSRLAGGGDTQYFGPGTRLTVL.